This T cell receptor (beta chain) was identified during a study of T cells in tumors after PD-1 blockade. Whole-study results and caveats: Most post-therapy expanded exhausted CD8+ clones were new, undetected before treatment.

Details on this clone: Antigen specificity is unknown.

The table came from immunoSEQ multiplex PCR; TCRdb's copy has only in-frame clones and leaves some out. The sample includes 5,000 or so clones, 68% of them seen just once. Germline V gives CDR1 MNHEY, CDR2 SVGAGI. The ends were cut back, 6 bases at V and 4 bases at J, with 10 bases in the middle. The CDR3 loop spans 13 amino acids. This chain connects TRBV6-5 to TRBJ1-5; D unclear. The sample consisted of tumor tissue, taken before anti-PD-1 treatment. The clonotype was recovered from a human donor with basal cell carcinoma. The CDR3 sequence is CASRDQINQPQHF. The DNA for the CDR3 is TGTGCCAGCAGAGATCAGATAAATCAGCCCCAGCATTTT.